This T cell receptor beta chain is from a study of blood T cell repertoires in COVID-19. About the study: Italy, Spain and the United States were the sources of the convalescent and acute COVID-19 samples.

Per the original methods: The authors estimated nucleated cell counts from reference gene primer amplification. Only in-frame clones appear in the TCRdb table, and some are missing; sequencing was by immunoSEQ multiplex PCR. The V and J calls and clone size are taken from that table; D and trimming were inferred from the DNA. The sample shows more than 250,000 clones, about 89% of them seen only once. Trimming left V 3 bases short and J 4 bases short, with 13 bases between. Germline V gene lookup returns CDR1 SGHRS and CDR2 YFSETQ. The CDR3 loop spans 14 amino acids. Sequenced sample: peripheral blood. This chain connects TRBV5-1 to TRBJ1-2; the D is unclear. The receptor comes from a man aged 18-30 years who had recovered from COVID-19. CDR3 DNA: TGCGCCAGCAGCTCAAGCTCCCCGTCCTATGGCTACACCTTC. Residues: CASSSSSPSYGYTF.